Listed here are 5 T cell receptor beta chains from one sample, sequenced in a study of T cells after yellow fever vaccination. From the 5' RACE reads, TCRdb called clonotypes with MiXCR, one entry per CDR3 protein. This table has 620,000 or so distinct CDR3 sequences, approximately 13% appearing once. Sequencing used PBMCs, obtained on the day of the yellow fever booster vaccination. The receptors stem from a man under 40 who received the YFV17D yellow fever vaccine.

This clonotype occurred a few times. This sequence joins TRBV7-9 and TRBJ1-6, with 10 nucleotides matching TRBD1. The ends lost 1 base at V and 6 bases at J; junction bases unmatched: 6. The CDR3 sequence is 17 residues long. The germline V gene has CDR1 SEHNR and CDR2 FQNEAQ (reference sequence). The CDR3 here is CASSLGQGAPSNSPLHF. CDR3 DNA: TGTGCCAGCAGCTTAGGACAGGGGGCGCCCTCTAATTCACCCCTCCACTTT.

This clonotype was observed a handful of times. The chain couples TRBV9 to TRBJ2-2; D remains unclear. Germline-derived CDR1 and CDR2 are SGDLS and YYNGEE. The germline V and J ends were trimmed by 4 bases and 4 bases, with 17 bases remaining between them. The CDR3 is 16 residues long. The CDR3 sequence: CASSSRHGRGTGELFF. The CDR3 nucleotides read TGTGCCAGCAGCTCACGACATGGACGTGGCACCGGGGAGCTGTTTTTT.

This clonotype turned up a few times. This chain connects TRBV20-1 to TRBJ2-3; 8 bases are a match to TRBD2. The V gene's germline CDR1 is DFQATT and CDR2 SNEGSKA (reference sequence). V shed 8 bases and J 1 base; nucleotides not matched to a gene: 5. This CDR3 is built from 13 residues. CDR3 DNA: TGCAGTCGACGGCGGGAGGGCACAGATACGCAGTATTTT. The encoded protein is CSRRREGTDTQYF.

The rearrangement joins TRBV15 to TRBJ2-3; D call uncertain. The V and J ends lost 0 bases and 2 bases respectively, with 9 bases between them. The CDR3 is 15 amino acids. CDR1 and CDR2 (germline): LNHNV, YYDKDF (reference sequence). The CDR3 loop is CATSRDRKFTDTQYF. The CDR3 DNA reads TGTGCCACCAGCAGAGATCGGAAATTCACAGATACGCAGTATTTT. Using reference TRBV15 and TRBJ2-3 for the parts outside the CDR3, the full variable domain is DAMVIQNPRYQVTQFGKPVTLSCSQTLNHNVMYWYQQKSSQAPKLLFHYYDKDFNNEADTPDNFQSRRPNTSFCFLDIRSPGLGDTAMYLCATSRDRKFTDTQYFGPGTRLTVL.

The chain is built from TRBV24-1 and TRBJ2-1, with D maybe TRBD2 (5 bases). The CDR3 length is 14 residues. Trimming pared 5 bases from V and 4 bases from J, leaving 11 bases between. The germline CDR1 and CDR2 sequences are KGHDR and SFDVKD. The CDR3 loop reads CATSGEGGYNEQFF. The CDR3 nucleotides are TGTGCCACCAGTGGTGAAGGAGGATACAATGAGCAGTTCTTC.